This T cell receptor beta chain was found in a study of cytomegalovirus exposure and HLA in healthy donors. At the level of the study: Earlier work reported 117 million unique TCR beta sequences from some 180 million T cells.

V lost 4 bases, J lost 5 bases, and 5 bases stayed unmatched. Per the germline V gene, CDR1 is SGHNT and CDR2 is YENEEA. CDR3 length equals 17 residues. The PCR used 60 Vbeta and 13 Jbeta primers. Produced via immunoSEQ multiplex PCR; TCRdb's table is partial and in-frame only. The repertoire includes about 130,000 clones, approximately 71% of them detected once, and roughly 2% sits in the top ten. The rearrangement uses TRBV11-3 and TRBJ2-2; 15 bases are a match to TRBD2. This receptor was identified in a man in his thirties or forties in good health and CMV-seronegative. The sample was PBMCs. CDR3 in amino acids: CASSSGTSGRRTGELFF. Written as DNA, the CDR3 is TGTGCCAGCAGCTCCGGGACTAGCGGGAGGCGTACCGGGGAGCTGTTTTTT.